This T cell receptor (beta chain) was sequenced in a study of blood T cell repertoires in COVID-19. Assay: immunoSEQ multiplex PCR; the TCRdb copy retains only in-frame clones and omits some. The sample holds a few hundred thousand clones, roughly 90% seen once. Material: peripheral blood. This TCR came from a woman between 70 and 85 years old with COVID-19, enrolled during active disease.

CDR3 DNA: TGTGCCAGCAGCATTTCTCTGCTGGGTGGAGAAAACACTGAAGCTTTCTTT. Amino acid sequence: CASSISLLGGENTEAFF. The gene calls are TRBV5-4 and TRBJ1-1; D call uncertain. The V end lost 4 bases, the J end lost 2 bases, and 21 bases lay between the germline ends. Looked up from germline, CDR1 is SGHNT and CDR2 is YYREEE (reference sequence). The CDR3 spans 17 residues. The full variable domain, rest sourced from reference TRBV5-4 and TRBJ1-1, is ETGVTQSPTHLIKTRGQQVTLRCSSQSGHNTVSWYQQALGQGPQFIFQYYREEENGRGNFPPRFSGLQFPNYSSELNVNALELDDSALYLCASSISLLGGENTEAFFGQGTRLTVV.